One and the same sample provided the 10 T cell receptor beta chains below, sequenced in a study of cytomegalovirus exposure and HLA in healthy donors. Primers for the PCR totalled 60 Vbeta and 13 Jbeta. Here immunoSEQ multiplex PCR was the method, and the copy in TCRdb shows in-frame clones only, minus some. The sample records 130,000 or so clones, 82% being singletons. Sequences were obtained from PBMCs. These receptors originate from a man between 18 and 29 years old in good health and CMV-seropositive.

The rearrangement joins TRBV4-2 to TRBJ2-7; 12 bases line up with TRBD2. Trimming cost V 1 base and J 7 bases; bases outside gene matches: 5. Germline lookup yields CDR1 LGHNA and CDR2 YNFKEQ. The CDR3 has 15 residues. The chain's CDR3 is CASSQGLAGVGEQYF. In DNA form, the CDR3 reads TGTGCCAGCAGCCAAGGACTAGCGGGAGTCGGGGAGCAGTACTTC.

This chain connects TRBV6-1 to TRBJ2-2, with a tentative D call TRBD2 (5 bases). Germline V gene lookup returns CDR1 MNHNS and CDR2 SASEGT. Trimming took 2 bases from V and 3 from J, leaving 13 bases between them. This CDR3 region has 16 residues. CDR3 sequence: CASSETGSSYTGELFF. CDR3 DNA: TGTGCCAGCAGTGAAACTGGGAGTTCCTACACCGGGGAGCTGTTTTTT.

With respect to this clone: Other nucleotide sequences from this sample produce the same CDR3. The CDR3 sequence is CASSYTYTDTQYF. CDR3 DNA sequence: TGTGCCAGCAGTTACACTTACACAGATACGCAGTATTTT. This sequence joins TRBV6-5 and TRBJ2-3; D unresolved. V gave up 2 bases and J gave up 2 bases, with 5 bases separating them. The CDR3 totals 13 residues. The germline CDR1 and CDR2 sequences are MNHEY and SVGAGI.

The chain links TRBV29-1 to TRBJ2-1; the match to TRBD2 covers 10 bases. The CDR3 spans 17 residues. The trim removed 6 bases at V and 8 bases at J, leaving 19 bases unmatched. From germline, CDR1 is SQVTM and CDR2 ANQGSEA. CDR3 amino acids: CSVSSFSGRANSDEQFF. Written as DNA, the CDR3 is TGCAGCGTGTCGTCTTTCAGCGGGAGGGCCAATTCCGATGAGCAGTTCTTC.

The rearrangement joins TRBV9 to TRBJ2-7; TRBD2 is a possible D gene (6 bases). CDR1 SGDLS and CDR2 YYNGEE come from the germline V gene. V was clipped by 0 bases and J by 5 bases, with 18 bases between them. The CDR3 totals 16 residues. The CDR3 spells CASSVEGGGGIDEQYF. CDR3 bases: TGTGCCAGCAGCGTAGAGGGAGGTGGGGGTATCGACGAGCAGTACTTC.

The chain couples TRBV28 to TRBJ2-1; 8 bases line up with TRBD2. This CDR3 is built from 13 residues. The V segment lost 8 bases and the J segment 4 bases; nucleotides outside the gene matches: 4. Germline CDR1 MDHEN, CDR2 SYDVKM. DNA of the CDR3: TGTGCCAGCCTGACTAGCGTGTACAATGAGCAGTTCTTC. Protein: CASLTSVYNEQFF. The full variable domain, with the rest looked up from reference TRBV28 and TRBJ2-1, is DVKVTQSSRYLVKRTGEKVFLECVQDMDHENMFWYRQDPGLGLRLIYFSYDVKMKEKGDIPEGYSVSREKKERFSLILESASTNQTSMYLCASLTSVYNEQFFGPGTRLTVL.

This clone was counted a few times. J is TRBJ1-2 and V is TRBV4-1; 7 positions match TRBD1. The CDR3 has 15 residues. Germline V gives CDR1 MGHRA, CDR2 YSYEKL. J gave up 5 bases and V 0 bases, and 6 bases lay outside the gene matches. The CDR3 bases are TGCGCCAGCAGCCAAGATTCCACGACAGGGTATGGCTACACCTTC. The encoded protein is CASSQDSTTGYGYTF.

This rearrangement joins TRBV5-6 to TRBJ2-7; the match to TRBD1 covers 8 bases. Germline CDR1 reads SGHDT; CDR2 reads YYEEEE. The CDR3 length is 14 residues. The J segment lost 2 bases and the V segment lost 3 bases, leaving 4 bases of the junction unmatched. CDR3 region: CASSYDRGTYEQYF. Here the CDR3 DNA reads TGTGCCAGCAGCTACGACAGGGGAACCTACGAGCAGTACTTC.

J is TRBJ2-7 and V is TRBV19; no reliable D call. The CDR3 has 13 amino acids. Germline CDR1 and CDR2: LNHDA and SQIVND (reference sequence). V shed 5 bases and J shed 4 bases, with 12 bases lying between them. This CDR3 reads CASSDGGRYEQYF. The CDR3 coding sequence is TGTGCCAGTAGTGATGGCGGCCGATACGAGCAGTACTTC.

The gene calls are TRBV21-1 and TRBJ1-5; TRBD1, the table's D call, was not compared with the DNA. TRBV21-1 is noted as a pseudogene. The CDR3 runs to 14 residues. As DNA, the CDR3 is TGTGCCCCCAGGGGGCCCAGGTGCAATCAGCCCCAGCATTTT. Its protein is CAPRGPRCNQPQHF.